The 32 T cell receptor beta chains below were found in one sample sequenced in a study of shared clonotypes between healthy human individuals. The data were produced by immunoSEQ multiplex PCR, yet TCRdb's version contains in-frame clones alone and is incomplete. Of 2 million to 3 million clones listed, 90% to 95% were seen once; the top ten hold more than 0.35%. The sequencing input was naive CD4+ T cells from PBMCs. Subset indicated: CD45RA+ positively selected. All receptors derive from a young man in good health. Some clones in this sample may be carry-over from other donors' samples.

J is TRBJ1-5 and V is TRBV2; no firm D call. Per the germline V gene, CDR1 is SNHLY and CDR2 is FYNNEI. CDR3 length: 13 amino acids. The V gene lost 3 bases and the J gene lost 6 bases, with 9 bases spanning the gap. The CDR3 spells CASSDTRFQPQHF. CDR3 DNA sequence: TGTGCCAGCAGTGATACTCGGTTTCAGCCCCAGCATTTT.

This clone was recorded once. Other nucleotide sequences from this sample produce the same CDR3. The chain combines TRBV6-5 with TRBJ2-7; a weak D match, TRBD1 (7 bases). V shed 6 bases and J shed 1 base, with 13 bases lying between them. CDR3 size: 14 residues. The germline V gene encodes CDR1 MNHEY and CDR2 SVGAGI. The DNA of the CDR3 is TGTGCCAGCAGGCGGGACAGAAAATCCTACGAGCAGTACTTC. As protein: CASRRDRKSYEQYF.

The CDR3 nucleotides are TGTGCCAGCAGTTACTCCTCCTATCAGACCTACGAGCAGTACTTC. It specifies CASSYSSYQTYEQYF. The V call is TRBV6-5, the J call TRBJ2-7; D call uncertain. With 0 bases removed from V and 2 bases from J, the gap between germline ends came to 11 bases. The CDR3 contains 15 residues. The V gene's germline CDR1 is MNHEY and CDR2 SVGAGI.

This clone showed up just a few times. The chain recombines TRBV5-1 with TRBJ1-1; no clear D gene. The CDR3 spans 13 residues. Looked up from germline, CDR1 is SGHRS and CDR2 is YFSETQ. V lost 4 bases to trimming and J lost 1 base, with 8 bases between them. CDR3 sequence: CASSPQPNTEAFF. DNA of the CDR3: TGCGCCAGCAGCCCACAGCCGAACACTGAAGCTTTCTTT. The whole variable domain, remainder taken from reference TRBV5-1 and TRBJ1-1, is KAGVTQTPRYLIKTRGQQVTLSCSPISGHRSVSWYQQTPGQGLQFLFEYFSETQRNKGNFPGRFSGRQFSNSRSEMNVSTLELGDSALYLCASSPQPNTEAFFGQGTRLTVV.

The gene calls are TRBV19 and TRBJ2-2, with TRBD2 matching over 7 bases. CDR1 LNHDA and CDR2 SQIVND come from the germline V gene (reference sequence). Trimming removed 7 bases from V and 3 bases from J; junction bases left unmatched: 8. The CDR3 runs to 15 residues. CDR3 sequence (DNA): TGTGCCAGTACCGACGCGGGACTACACACCGGGGAGCTGTTTTTT. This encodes CASTDAGLHTGELFF.

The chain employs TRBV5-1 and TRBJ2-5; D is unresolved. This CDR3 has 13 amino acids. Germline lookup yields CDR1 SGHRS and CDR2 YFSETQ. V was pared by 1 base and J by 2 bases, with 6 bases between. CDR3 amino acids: CASSLNPQETQYF. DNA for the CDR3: TGCGCCAGCAGCTTGAACCCGCAAGAGACCCAGTACTTC.

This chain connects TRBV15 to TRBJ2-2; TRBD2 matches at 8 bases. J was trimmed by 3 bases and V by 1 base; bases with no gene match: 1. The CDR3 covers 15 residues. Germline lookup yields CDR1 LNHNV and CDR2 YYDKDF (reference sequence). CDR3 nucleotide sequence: TGTGCCACCAGCAGAGTCGGGAGGGACACCGGGGAGCTGTTTTTT. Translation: CATSRVGRDTGELFF.

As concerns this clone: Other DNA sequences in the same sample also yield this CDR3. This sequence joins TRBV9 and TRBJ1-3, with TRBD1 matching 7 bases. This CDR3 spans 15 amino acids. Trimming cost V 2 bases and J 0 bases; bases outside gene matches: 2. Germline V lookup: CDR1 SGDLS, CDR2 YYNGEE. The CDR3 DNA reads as TGTGCCAGCAGCGTCGGGACAGTCTCTGGAAACACCATATATTTT. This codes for CASSVGTVSGNTIYF.

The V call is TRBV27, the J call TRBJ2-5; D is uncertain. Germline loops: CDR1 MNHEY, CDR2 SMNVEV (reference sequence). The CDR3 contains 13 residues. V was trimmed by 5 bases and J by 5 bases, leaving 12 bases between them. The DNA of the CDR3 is TGTGCCAGCAGTCCTTCTCCCCGTGAGACCCAGTACTTC. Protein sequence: CASSPSPRETQYF.

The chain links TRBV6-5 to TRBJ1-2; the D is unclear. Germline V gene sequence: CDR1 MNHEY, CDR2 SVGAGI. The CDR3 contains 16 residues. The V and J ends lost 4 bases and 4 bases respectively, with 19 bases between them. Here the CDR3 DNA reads TGTGCCAGCAGTTCCGGCAGGCGCCGCGCAGGCTATGGCTACACCTTC. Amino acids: CASSSGRRRAGYGYTF.

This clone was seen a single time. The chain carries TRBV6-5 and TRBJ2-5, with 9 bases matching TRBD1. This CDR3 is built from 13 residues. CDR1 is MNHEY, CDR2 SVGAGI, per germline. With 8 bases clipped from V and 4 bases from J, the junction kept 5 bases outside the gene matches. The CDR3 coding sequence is TGTGCCAGCGGGGACAGGGTCTCAGAGACCCAGTACTTC. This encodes CASGDRVSETQYF.

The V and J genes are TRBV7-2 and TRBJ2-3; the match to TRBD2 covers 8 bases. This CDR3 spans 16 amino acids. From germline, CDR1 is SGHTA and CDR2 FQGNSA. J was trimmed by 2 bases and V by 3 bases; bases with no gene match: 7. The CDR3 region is CASSFSGTSSTDTQYF. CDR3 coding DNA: TGTGCCAGCAGCTTCTCCGGGACTAGTTCCACAGATACGCAGTATTTT.

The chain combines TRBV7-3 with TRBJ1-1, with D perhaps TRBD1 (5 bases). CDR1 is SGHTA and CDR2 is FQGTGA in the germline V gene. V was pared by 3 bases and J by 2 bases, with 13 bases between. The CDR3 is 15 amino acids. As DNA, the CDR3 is TGTGCCAGCAGCTTTTTTGGGGGAGAAAACACTGAAGCTTTCTTT. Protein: CASSFFGGENTEAFF.

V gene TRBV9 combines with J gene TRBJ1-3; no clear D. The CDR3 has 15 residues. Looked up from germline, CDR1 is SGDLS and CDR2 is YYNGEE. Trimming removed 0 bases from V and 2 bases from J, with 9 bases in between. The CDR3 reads CASSVGTPAGNTIYF. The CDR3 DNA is TGTGCCAGCAGCGTAGGGACCCCGGCTGGAAACACCATATATTTT.

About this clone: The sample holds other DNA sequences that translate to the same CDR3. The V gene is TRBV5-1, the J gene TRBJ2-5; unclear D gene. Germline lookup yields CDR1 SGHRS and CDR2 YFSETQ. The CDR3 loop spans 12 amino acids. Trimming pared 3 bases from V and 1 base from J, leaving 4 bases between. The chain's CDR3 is CASSSFQETQYF. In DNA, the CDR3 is TGCGCCAGCAGCTCGTTCCAAGAGACCCAGTACTTC.

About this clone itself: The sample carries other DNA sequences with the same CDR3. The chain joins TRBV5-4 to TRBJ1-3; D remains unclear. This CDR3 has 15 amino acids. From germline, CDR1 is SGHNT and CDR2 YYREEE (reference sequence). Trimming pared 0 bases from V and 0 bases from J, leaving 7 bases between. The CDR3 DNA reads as TGTGCCAGCAGCTTGGACACGCTCTCTGGAAACACCATATATTTT. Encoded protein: CASSLDTLSGNTIYF.

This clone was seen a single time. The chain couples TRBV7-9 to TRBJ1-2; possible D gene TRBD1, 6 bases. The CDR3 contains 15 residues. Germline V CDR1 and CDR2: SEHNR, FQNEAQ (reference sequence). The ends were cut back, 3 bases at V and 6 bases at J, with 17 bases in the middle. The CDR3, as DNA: TGTGCCAGCAGCTTCCTAAACAGGGAGGTCGATGGCTACACCTTC. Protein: CASSFLNREVDGYTF.

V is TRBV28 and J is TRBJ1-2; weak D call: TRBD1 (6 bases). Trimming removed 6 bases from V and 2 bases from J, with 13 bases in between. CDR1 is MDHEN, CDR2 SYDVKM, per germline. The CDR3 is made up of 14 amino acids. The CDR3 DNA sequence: TGTGCCAGCAGCCAGGGGCAGGGGAACTATGGCTACACCTTC. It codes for CASSQGQGNYGYTF.

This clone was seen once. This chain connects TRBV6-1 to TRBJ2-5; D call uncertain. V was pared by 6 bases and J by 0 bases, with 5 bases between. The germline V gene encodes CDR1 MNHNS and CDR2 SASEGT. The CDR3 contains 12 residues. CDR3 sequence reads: CASSRNQETQYF. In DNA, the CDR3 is TGTGCCAGCAGCCGCAACCAAGAGACCCAGTACTTC.

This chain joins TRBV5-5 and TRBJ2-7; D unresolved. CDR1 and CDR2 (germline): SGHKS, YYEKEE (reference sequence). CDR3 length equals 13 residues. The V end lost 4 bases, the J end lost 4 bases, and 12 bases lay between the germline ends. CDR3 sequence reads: CASSQETRYEQYF. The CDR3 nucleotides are TGTGCCAGCAGCCAGGAGACGAGGTACGAGCAGTACTTC.

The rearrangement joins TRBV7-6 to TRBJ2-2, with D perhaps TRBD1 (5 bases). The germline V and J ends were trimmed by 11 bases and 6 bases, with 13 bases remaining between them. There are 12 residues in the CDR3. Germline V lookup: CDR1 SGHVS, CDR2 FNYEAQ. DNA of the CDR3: TGTGCCGGGGCAGGGCCCTCCGGGGAGCTGTTTTTT. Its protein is CAGAGPSGELFF.

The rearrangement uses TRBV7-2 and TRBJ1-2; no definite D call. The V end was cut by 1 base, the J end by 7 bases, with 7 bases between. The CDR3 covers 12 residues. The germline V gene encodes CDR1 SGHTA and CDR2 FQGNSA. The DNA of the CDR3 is TGTGCCAGCAGCTTAGATGGAGCTGGCTACACCTTC. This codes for CASSLDGAGYTF.

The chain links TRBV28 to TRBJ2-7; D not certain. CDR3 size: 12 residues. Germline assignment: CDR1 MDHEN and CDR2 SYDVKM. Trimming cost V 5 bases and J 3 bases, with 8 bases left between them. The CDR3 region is CASSIYSYEQYF. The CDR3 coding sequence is TGTGCCAGCAGTATCTACAGCTACGAGCAGTACTTC.

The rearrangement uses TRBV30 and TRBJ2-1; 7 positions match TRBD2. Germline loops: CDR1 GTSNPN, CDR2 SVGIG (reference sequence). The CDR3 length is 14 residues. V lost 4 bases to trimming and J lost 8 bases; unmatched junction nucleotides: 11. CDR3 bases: TGTGCCTGGAATTTACGGGGGGTACGCCATGAGCAGTTCTTC. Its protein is CAWNLRGVRHEQFF.

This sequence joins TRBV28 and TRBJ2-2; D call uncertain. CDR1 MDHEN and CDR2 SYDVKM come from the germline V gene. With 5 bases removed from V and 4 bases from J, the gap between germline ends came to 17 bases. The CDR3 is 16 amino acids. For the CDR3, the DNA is TGTGCCAGCAGTACACGCACCCACTCGCCCACCGGGGAGCTGTTTTTT. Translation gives CASSTRTHSPTGELFF.

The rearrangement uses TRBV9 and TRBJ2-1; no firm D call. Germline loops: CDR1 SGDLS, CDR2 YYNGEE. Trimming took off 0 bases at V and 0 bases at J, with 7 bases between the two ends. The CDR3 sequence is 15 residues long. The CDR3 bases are TGTGCCAGCAGCGTAGCCGCTCTCTCCTACAATGAGCAGTTCTTC. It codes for CASSVAALSYNEQFF.

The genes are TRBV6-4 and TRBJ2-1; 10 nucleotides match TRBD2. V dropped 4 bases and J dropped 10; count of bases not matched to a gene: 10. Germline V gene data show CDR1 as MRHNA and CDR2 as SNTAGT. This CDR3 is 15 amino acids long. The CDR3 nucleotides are TGTGCCAGCAGTGCGCTAGCGGGAGCCGCTGGGGAGCAGTTCTTC. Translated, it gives CASSALAGAAGEQFF.

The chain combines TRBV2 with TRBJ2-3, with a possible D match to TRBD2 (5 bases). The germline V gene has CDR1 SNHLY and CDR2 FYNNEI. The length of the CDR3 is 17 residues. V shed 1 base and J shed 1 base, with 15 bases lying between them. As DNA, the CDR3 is TGTGCCAGCAGTGAAGGTGCGTCCGGGCGGGGCACAGATACGCAGTATTTT. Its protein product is CASSEGASGRGTDTQYF.

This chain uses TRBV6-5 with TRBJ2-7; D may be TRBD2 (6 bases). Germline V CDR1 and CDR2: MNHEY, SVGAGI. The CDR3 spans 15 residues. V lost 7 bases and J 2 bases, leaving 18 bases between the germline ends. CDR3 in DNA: TGTGCCAGCACACCTGGGGGGTTCTTGGCCTACGAGCAGTACTTC. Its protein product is CASTPGGFLAYEQYF.

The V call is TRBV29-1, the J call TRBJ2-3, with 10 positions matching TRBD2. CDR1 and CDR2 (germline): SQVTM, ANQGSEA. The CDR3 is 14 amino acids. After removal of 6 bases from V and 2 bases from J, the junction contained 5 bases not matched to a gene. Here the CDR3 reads CSVGAGGYTDTQYF. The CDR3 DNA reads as TGCAGCGTAGGAGCGGGAGGGTACACAGATACGCAGTATTTT.

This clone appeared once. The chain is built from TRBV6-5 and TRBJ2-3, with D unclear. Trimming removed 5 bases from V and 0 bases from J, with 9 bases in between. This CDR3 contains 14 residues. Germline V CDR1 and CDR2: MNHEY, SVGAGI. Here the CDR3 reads CASSPTTSTDTQYF. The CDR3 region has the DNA TGTGCCAGCAGTCCGACGACTAGCACAGATACGCAGTATTTT.

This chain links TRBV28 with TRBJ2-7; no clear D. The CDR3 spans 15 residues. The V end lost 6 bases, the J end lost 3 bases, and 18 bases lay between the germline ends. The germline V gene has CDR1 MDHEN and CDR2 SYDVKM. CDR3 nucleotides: TGTGCCAGCAGCCCTTCGGGCAGCGTAGGCTACGAGCAGTACTTC. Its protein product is CASSPSGSVGYEQYF.